This T cell receptor beta chain was recorded in a study of breast tumors, draining lymph nodes, adjacent tissues (dated by TCRdb to about 2016). A note on the overall study: In breast cancer patients, the study compared the TCR beta repertoires of tumor, adjacent nontumor tissue and axillary lymph nodes. In human breast cancer, the study set out to evaluate how tumor, surrounding tissue and draining lymph node repertoires relate to one another and whether T cells may move between these sites. Results the study describes overall, beyond this receptor: The similarity between tumor and nontumor tissue repertoires was significantly greater in luminal-like breast cancer than in basal-like breast cancer. The study presented the conclusion that tumor T cells originate in lymph nodes as consistent with a hypothesis, not as something directly demonstrated. A scenario in which most tumor T cells derive from the lymph node and then expand within tumor tissue was judged to be consistent with the data. Tumor T-cell repertoires showed less diversity than lymph node repertoires and more diversity than nontumor tissue repertoires, and tumor T-cell repertoires showed preferential V and J gene usage.

Here V drops 6 bases and J drops 3 bases, and the junction holds 15 bases not matched to any gene. Taken from cysteine to phenylalanine, the CDR3 has 17 residues. Kept here is only the CDR3 DNA, which spans 51 bases and is read in frame from base 1. The germline V gene sets CDR1 to LGHNT and CDR2 to FRNRAP. The sequencer listed for this sample is Illumina HiSeq 2000. Multiplex PCR amplification was used to generate the TCR beta chain libraries. High-throughput sequencing was used to analyze the amplified TCR beta chain products. TCRdb passed the public sequencing reads through fastp at Q25 and MiXCR, retaining productive beta sequences. Identical CDR3 proteins give one entry, which carries the most common genes and DNA. In this sample the table shows about 11,000 distinct CDR3 sequences, under 40% of which occur a single time. The top ten hold approximately 15% of the sample. This clonotype was detected many times. Its antigen remains undetermined. Base qualities are missing; no much larger clone stands one base away.

Sample: breast tumor tissue. The chain is assembled from TRBV12-5 and TRBJ2-7; 9 central nucleotides agree with TRBD2. The origin of this receptor is a female donor with breast cancer. Some clones in this sample may be carry-over from other donors' samples. The sequence in DNA is TGTGCTAGTGGCCGAATAGCGGGAGCCCCAATCCTCTACGAGCAGTACTTC. Its protein is CASGRIAGAPILYEQYF.